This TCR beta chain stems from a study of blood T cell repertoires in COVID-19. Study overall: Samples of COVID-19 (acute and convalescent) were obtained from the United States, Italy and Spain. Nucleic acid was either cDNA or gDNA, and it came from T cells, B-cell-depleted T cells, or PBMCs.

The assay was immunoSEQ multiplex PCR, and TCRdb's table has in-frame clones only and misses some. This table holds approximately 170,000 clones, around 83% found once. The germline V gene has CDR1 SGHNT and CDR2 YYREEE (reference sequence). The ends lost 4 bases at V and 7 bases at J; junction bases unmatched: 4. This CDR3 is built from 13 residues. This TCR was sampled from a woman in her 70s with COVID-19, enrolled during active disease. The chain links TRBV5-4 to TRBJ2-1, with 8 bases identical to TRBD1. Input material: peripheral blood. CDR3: CASSNTGGNEQFF. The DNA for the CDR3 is TGTGCCAGCAGCAATACAGGGGGAAATGAGCAGTTCTTC. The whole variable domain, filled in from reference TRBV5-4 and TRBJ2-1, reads ETGVTQSPTHLIKTRGQQVTLRCSSQSGHNTVSWYQQALGQGPQFIFQYYREEENGRGNFPPRFSGLQFPNYSSELNVNALELDDSALYLCASSNTGGNEQFFGPGTRLTVL.